In this sample, the clone carrying this TCR beta chain turned up a few times. Time point in this sample: pre-sensitization, week 0. The treatment was: therapeutic diphenylcyclopropenone sensitization with weekly scalp DPC. Patients had alopecia, were aged 18 to 70, and were not pregnant. Unique molecular identifiers were linked by the library to individual cDNA molecules. TCRdb processed the RACE reads anew with MiXCR; each CDR3 protein has one entry. The table has 380,000 or so distinct CDR3 sequences, over 5% seen once. Between the trimmed V and J ends, which lost 6 bases and 4 bases, there was a span of 19 bases. Germline V CDR1 and CDR2: SNHLY, FYNNEI. CDR3 length: 16 amino acids. The sample belongs to a study of human T cells and chemical hapten exposure.

The input for sequencing was whole blood, taken in connection with sensitization to the hapten diphenylcyclopropenone (DPC). The sequence came from a woman aged 18-29 years with alopecia areata. Some clones in this sample may be carry-over from other donors' samples. The chain carries TRBV2 and TRBJ2-1, with D possibly being TRBD2 (5 bases). DNA of the CDR3: TGTGCCAGCAGGTTAACAGAGGGCTTAATTTACAATGAGCAGTTCTTC. It codes for CASRLTEGLIYNEQFF.